These 20 T cell receptor beta chains share one sample of origin, sequenced in a study of T cells in localized non-small cell lung cancer. The repertoire was sequenced with immunoSEQ multiplex PCR; TCRdb's copy has only in-frame clones and lacks some. The sample yields about 15,000 clones, 75% to 90% seen once. This specimen was peripheral blood, taken before any cancer treatment. These receptors all come from a woman aged 40-69 years with stage I lung adenocarcinoma.

The chain uses TRBV7-8 and TRBJ1-6; 8 positions agree with TRBD1. After removal of 4 bases from V and 10 bases from J, the junction contained 6 bases not matched to a gene. Germline lookup yields CDR1 SGHVS and CDR2 FQNEAQ. The CDR3 is 14 residues long. In nucleotides, the CDR3 is TGTGCCAGCAGCTCGACAGGGGTTGGCTCACCCCTCCACTTT. Protein sequence: CASSSTGVGSPLHF.

The gene calls are TRBV30 and TRBJ2-1; TRBD1 aligns across 9 bases. The CDR3 is made up of 15 amino acids. CDR1 and CDR2 (germline): GTSNPN, SVGIG (reference sequence). V was clipped by 0 bases and J by 6 bases; unmatched bases: 6. The CDR3 bases are TGTGCCTGGAGTGTTGCCCGGACAGGGGTCAATGAGCAGTTCTTC. The encoded protein is CAWSVARTGVNEQFF.

The chain employs TRBV7-2 and TRBJ2-5; a weak D match, TRBD2 (5 bases). Germline loops: CDR1 SGHTA, CDR2 FQGNSA. The CDR3 is 13 amino acids. The V end lost 7 bases, the J end lost 4 bases, and 13 bases lay between the germline ends. In DNA form, the CDR3 reads TGTGCCAGCACCAAGACTGCGGGAGAGACCCAGTACTTC. Translating it yields CASTKTAGETQYF.

The chain has TRBV28 and TRBJ1-4, with 8 bases lining up with TRBD1. The CDR3 length is 14 residues. Germline values: CDR1 MDHEN, CDR2 SYDVKM. Unmatched junction bases numbered 5, after V lost 5 bases and J lost 6 bases. The CDR3 bases are TGTGCCAGCAGTCCAGGGGGCCGATATGAAAAACTGTTTTTT. It translates to CASSPGGRYEKLFF.

Here the CDR3 reads CASSPGSEENYEQYF. CDR3 nucleotide sequence: TGTGCCAGCTCACCTGGGTCTGAGGAGAACTACGAGCAGTACTTC. The chain combines TRBV18 with TRBJ2-7; D gene ambiguous. The germline V gene encodes CDR1 KGHSH and CDR2 LQKENI. The CDR3 is 15 amino acids. Trimming stripped 3 bases from V and 3 bases from J, with 15 bases between. The entire variable domain, with the rest obtained from reference TRBV18 and TRBJ2-7, is as follows: NAGVMQNPRHLVRRRGQEARLRCSPMKGHSHVYWYRQLPEEGLKFMVYLQKENIIDESGMPKERFSAEFPKEGPSILRIQQVVRGDSAAYFCASSPGSEENYEQYFGPGTRLTVT.

V is TRBV5-5 and J is TRBJ2-3, with 9 bases fitting TRBD2. With V trimmed by 2 bases and J by 5 bases, 9 bases remained unmatched. Looked up from germline, CDR1 is SGHKS and CDR2 is YYEKEE (reference sequence). The CDR3 runs 16 residues. CDR3 loop: CASSFRLRGGQDTQYF. The CDR3 nucleotides read TGTGCCAGCAGCTTCAGGCTGCGGGGGGGCCAAGATACGCAGTATTTT. The full variable domain, completed using reference TRBV5-5 and TRBJ2-3, is DAGVTQSPTHLIKTRGQQVTLRCSPISGHKSVSWYQQVLGQGPQFIFQYYEKEERGRGNFPDRFSARQFPNYSSELNVNALLLGDSALYLCASSFRLRGGQDTQYFGPGTRLTVL.

The chain carries TRBV4-1 and TRBJ1-2; D is undetermined. Trimming took 3 bases from V and 2 from J, leaving 10 bases between them. Per germline, CDR1 MGHRA and CDR2 YSYEKL. The CDR3 has 14 amino acids. The CDR3 DNA is TGCGCCAGCAGCCAGTTAGGGATAAACTATGGCTACACCTTC. Translated: CASSQLGINYGYTF.

This clone appeared once. V gene TRBV2 combines with J gene TRBJ2-2; 13 bases align to TRBD2. The V segment lost 5 bases and the J segment 5 bases; nucleotides outside the gene matches: 8. CDR1 and CDR2 from the germline V gene are SNHLY and FYNNEI. The CDR3 loop spans 17 amino acids. The CDR3 region is CASSFTGLAGKTGELFF. The CDR3 DNA follows: TGTGCCAGCAGTTTCACGGGACTAGCGGGGAAAACCGGGGAGCTGTTTTTT.

The chain joins TRBV30 to TRBJ2-3; D not resolved. Germline V CDR1 and CDR2: GTSNPN, SVGIG (reference sequence). Trimming left V 0 bases short and J 0 bases short, with 7 bases between. This CDR3 comprises 14 residues. The CDR3 sequence: CAWSVRVSTDTQYF. The DNA for the CDR3 is TGTGCCTGGAGTGTACGGGTCAGCACAGATACGCAGTATTTT.

This rearrangement joins TRBV29-1 to TRBJ2-3; possible D gene TRBD1, 6 bases. Trimming shortened V by 5 bases and J by 0 bases, and 12 bases separated the two germline ends. This CDR3 is built from 14 residues. Germline V gene data show CDR1 as SQVTM and CDR2 as ANQGSEA. CDR3 loop: CSVSRDTSTDTQYF. CDR3 nucleotides: TGCAGCGTTTCACGGGACACGAGCACAGATACGCAGTATTTT.

This clone was seen once. This sequence joins TRBV30 and TRBJ2-3; D not certain. The CDR3 length is 12 residues. Germline V CDR1 and CDR2: GTSNPN, SVGIG (reference sequence). Trimming cost V 4 bases and J 3 bases, with 8 bases left between them. CDR3 in amino acids: CAWTRWTDTQYF. The CDR3 DNA reads as TGTGCCTGGACCCGTTGGACAGATACGCAGTATTTT.

The table lists this clone with a few counts. The genes are TRBV19 and TRBJ2-1; D call uncertain. This CDR3 comprises 14 residues. Germline CDR1 is LNHDA and CDR2 is SQIVND (reference sequence). V lost 3 bases and J 6 bases, leaving 12 bases between the germline ends. This CDR3 reads CASSMVGRLNEQFF. CDR3 in DNA: TGTGCCAGTAGTATGGTAGGCAGGCTCAATGAGCAGTTCTTC.

V gene TRBV9 combines with J gene TRBJ1-2; perhaps TRBD1 as D (5 bases). The CDR3 loop spans 17 amino acids. V dropped 4 bases and J dropped 6 bases, with 25 bases sitting between them. CDR1 is SGDLS and CDR2 is YYNGEE in the germline V gene. The CDR3, as DNA: TGTGCCAGCAGCAAAATGCCCAGGGAGCTGTCCGTGGATGGCTACACCTTC. Encoded protein: CASSKMPRELSVDGYTF.

This clone has more than one count but fewer than ten. V is TRBV2 and J is TRBJ2-1; 9 bases are shared with TRBD2. J gave up 14 bases and V 3 bases, and 11 bases lay outside the gene matches. The CDR3 has 14 residues. Germline-derived CDR1 and CDR2 are SNHLY and FYNNEI. CDR3 protein: CASSEMSGTSIKFF. CDR3 nucleotide sequence: TGTGCCAGCAGTGAGATGTCCGGGACTAGCATTAAGTTCTTC.

The CDR3 here is CASSRRGGISEQYF. CDR3 in DNA: TGTGCCAGCAGCCGACGGGGGGGGATTTCCGAGCAGTACTTC. The rearrangement links TRBV28 to TRBJ2-7; 8 positions agree with TRBD2. This CDR3 contains 14 residues. CDR1 is MDHEN, CDR2 SYDVKM, per germline. V dropped 6 bases and J dropped 6; count of bases not matched to a gene: 10. The whole variable domain, remainder taken from reference TRBV28 and TRBJ2-7, is DVKVTQSSRYLVKRTGEKVFLECVQDMDHENMFWYRQDPGLGLRLIYFSYDVKMKEKGDIPEGYSVSREKKERFSLILESASTNQTSMYLCASSRRGGISEQYFGPGTRLTVT.

The chain carries TRBV28 and TRBJ1-2; TRBD1 aligns across 7 bases. Germline-derived CDR1 and CDR2 are MDHEN and SYDVKM. Trimming cost V 5 bases and J 4 bases; bases outside gene matches: 10. The CDR3 contains 15 residues. Here the CDR3 DNA reads TGTGCCAGCAGTAGCCCGGGACAGCCGATCTATGGCTACACCTTC. Protein product: CASSSPGQPIYGYTF.

This clone was recorded only once. The chain links TRBV19 to TRBJ2-7; no firm D call. V was pared by 5 bases and J by 0 bases, with 11 bases between. Germline lookup yields CDR1 LNHDA and CDR2 SQIVND (reference sequence). This CDR3 has 14 amino acids. CDR3 nucleotide sequence: TGTGCCAGTAGTCGGCAGGAGACCTCCTACGAGCAGTACTTC. It specifies CASSRQETSYEQYF.

The rearrangement uses TRBV10-3 and TRBJ1-1; D unresolved. Trimming removed 8 bases from V and 4 bases from J, with 20 bases in between. The CDR3 totals 15 residues. From germline, CDR1 is ENHRY and CDR2 SYGVKD. The CDR3 protein is CAIRFGAESGTEAFF. As DNA, the CDR3 is TGTGCCATCCGGTTCGGAGCGGAGTCGGGCACTGAAGCTTTCTTT.

V and J are TRBV28 and TRBJ1-5; 7 bases fit TRBD1. The V gene's germline CDR1 is MDHEN and CDR2 SYDVKM. V lost 5 bases, J lost 3 bases, and 7 bases stayed unmatched. The CDR3 totals 15 residues. CDR3 bases: TGTGCCAGCAGTGAACCGGGACAGTTCAATCAGCCCCAGCATTTT. The encoded protein is CASSEPGQFNQPQHF.

CDR3 in DNA: TGTGCCAGCGGTAGGGTGTCTCAGACCCAGTACTTC. Translating gives CASGRVSQTQYF. The chain carries TRBV7-2 and TRBJ2-5; D is undetermined. Trimming cost V 8 bases and J 6 bases, with 13 bases left between them. The CDR3 is 12 amino acids. Germline-derived CDR1 and CDR2 are SGHTA and FQGNSA.